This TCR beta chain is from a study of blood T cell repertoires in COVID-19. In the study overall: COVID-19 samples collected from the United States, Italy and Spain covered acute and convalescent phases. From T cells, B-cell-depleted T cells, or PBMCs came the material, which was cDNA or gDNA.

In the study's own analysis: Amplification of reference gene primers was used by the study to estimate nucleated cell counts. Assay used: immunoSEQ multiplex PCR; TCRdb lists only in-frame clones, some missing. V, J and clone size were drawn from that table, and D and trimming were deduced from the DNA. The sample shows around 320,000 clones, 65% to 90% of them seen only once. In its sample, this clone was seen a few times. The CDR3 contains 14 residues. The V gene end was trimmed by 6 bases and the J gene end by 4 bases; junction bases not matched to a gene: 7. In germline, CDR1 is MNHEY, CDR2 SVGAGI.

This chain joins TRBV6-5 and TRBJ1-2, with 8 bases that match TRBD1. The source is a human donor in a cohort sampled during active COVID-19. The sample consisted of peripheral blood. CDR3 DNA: TGTGCCAGCAGGTACGGGACAGGTGTCTATGGCTACACCTTC. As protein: CASRYGTGVYGYTF.